A single sample is the source of the 28 T cell receptor beta chains below, sequenced in a study of Ad26.COV2.S vaccination and SARS-CoV-2 variants. Treatment in this sample: roughly 20 received Ad26.COV2.S at low or high dose, single or two shots; about five received placebo; per-sample allocation not given. Sampling occurred on day 63 after the first vaccine or placebo injection. The method was immunoSEQ multiplex PCR; TCRdb's version includes in-frame clones alone and lacks a portion of them. The sample shows roughly 300,000 clones, around nine tenths of them seen only once. The sequencing used peripheral blood, collected in a trial of Ad26.COV2.S vaccine versus placebo. The receptors derive from a person aged 18-65 years who received the Ad26.COV2.S COVID-19 vaccine or a placebo.

CDR3: CSARGDTQYF. CDR3 coding DNA: TGCAGTGCTAGGGGGGATACGCAGTATTTT. V is TRBV20-1 and J is TRBJ2-3; no definite D call. This CDR3 contains 10 residues. Trimming stripped 3 bases from V and 6 bases from J, with 4 bases between. The germline gives CDR1 DFQATT, CDR2 SNEGSKA (reference sequence).

The chain links TRBV3-1 (or the pseudogene TRBV3-2) to TRBJ1-6; no definite D call. V lost 0 bases and J lost 11, with 11 bases in between. Germline CDR1 reads LGHDT; CDR2 reads YNNKEL (reference sequence). This CDR3 comprises 14 residues. The CDR3 is CASSQDRRLPPLHF. DNA for the CDR3: TGTGCCAGCAGCCAAGATCGGCGACTTCCACCCCTCCACTTT.

The chain has TRBV6-5 and TRBJ2-7; possibly TRBD2 for D (5 bases). The germline CDR1 and CDR2 sequences are MNHEY and SVGAGI. The germline V and J ends were trimmed by 0 bases and 2 bases, with 8 bases remaining between them. There are 14 residues in the CDR3. The CDR3 region has the DNA TGTGCCAGCAGTTACTCGGGAGCTACCTACGAGCAGTACTTC. Protein product: CASSYSGATYEQYF.

The rearrangement uses TRBV2 and TRBJ2-5; D possibly uses TRBD1 or TRBD2 (5 bases each). The V gene lost 2 bases and the J gene lost 1 base, with 14 bases spanning the gap. The germline gives CDR1 SNHLY, CDR2 FYNNEI. The CDR3 sequence is 16 residues long. The DNA for the CDR3 is TGTGCCAGCAGTGAAACGGGGCTAGCTGGCCAAGAGACCCAGTACTTC. Residues: CASSETGLAGQETQYF.

This rearrangement joins TRBV5-5 to TRBJ2-5; D is unresolved. Trimming removed 4 bases at V and 5 bases at J, with 12 bases between. The CDR3 extends over 13 amino acids. Per the germline V gene, CDR1 is SGHKS and CDR2 is YYEKEE (reference sequence). CDR3 sequence reads: CASSLPMRETQYF. The CDR3 nucleotides are TGTGCCAGCAGCCTCCCAATGCGGGAGACCCAGTACTTC.

The V gene is TRBV28, the J gene TRBJ1-1; D is undetermined. The V gene's germline CDR1 is MDHEN and CDR2 SYDVKM. V was clipped by 4 bases and J by 3 bases, with 15 bases between them. The CDR3 has 15 residues. The DNA of the CDR3 is TGTGCCAGCAGTTCTCCTCTGGGAAGGGACACTGAAGCTTTCTTT. The encoded protein is CASSSPLGRDTEAFF.

The chain employs TRBV10-2 and TRBJ2-3; a weak D match, TRBD1 (5 bases). The CDR3 sequence is 17 residues long. Germline loops: CDR1 WSHSY, CDR2 SAAADI. The V gene lost 3 bases and the J gene lost 6 bases, with 22 bases spanning the gap. As DNA, the CDR3 is TGCGCCAGCAGTGACTCCCCCTTCTCCCGTGGGGCTGATACGCAGTATTTT. It yields the protein CASSDSPFSRGADTQYF.

The chain has TRBV28 and TRBJ1-1, with 9 nucleotides matching TRBD1. Germline loops: CDR1 MDHEN, CDR2 SYDVKM. V was pared by 3 bases and J by 6 bases, with 11 bases of the junction left unmatched. This CDR3 contains 16 residues. CDR3 sequence (DNA): TGTGCCAGCAGTTTGGGGGGGACAGGGAAGAGGGCTGAAGCTTTCTTT. It codes for CASSLGGTGKRAEAFF.

The J gene is TRBJ2-2, the V gene TRBV10-1; no reliable D call. Between the trimmed V and J ends, which lost 3 bases and 4 bases, there was a span of 3 bases. The CDR3 loop spans 12 amino acids. Germline CDR1 WNHNN, CDR2 SYGVQD (reference sequence). CDR3 in amino acids: CASSDSTGELFF. The CDR3 DNA reads as TGCGCCAGCAGTGATTCCACCGGGGAGCTGTTTTTT.

The chain joins TRBV3-1 (or the pseudogene TRBV3-2) to TRBJ1-6; D possibly corresponds to TRBD1 (6 bases). V lost 5 bases and J 7 bases, leaving 21 bases between the germline ends. The CDR3 runs 17 residues. The V gene's germline CDR1 is LGHDT and CDR2 YNNKEL (reference sequence). CDR3 sequence reads: CASSSLTGAGGNSPLHF. CDR3 nucleotide sequence: TGTGCCAGCAGCTCCTTAACGGGGGCCGGGGGGAATTCACCCCTCCACTTT.

The genes are TRBV9 and TRBJ2-3; 12 nucleotides align to TRBD2. CDR3 length: 18 amino acids. Trimming at V came to 0 bases and at J to 1 base, leaving 6 bases not matched to a gene. CDR1 is SGDLS and CDR2 is YYNGEE in the germline V gene. As DNA, the CDR3 is TGTGCCAGCAGCGTAGAACTAGCGGGAGGTCTGGGCACAGATACGCAGTATTTT. As protein: CASSVELAGGLGTDTQYF. Based on the CDR3 plus reference TRBV9 and TRBJ2-3, the full variable domain is DSGVTQTPKHLITATGQRVTLRCSPRSGDLSVYWYQQSLDQGLQFLIQYYNGEERAKGNILERFSAQQFPDLHSELNLSSLELGDSALYFCASSVELAGGLGTDTQYFGPGTRLTVL.

The V gene is TRBV5-1, the J gene TRBJ2-1, with 9 positions matching TRBD2. The CDR3 runs to 15 residues. Germline values: CDR1 SGHRS, CDR2 YFSETQ. V dropped 0 bases and J dropped 7; count of bases not matched to a gene: 5. This CDR3 reads CASSLDASGINEQFF. The CDR3 DNA is TGCGCCAGCAGCTTGGATGCTAGCGGGATTAATGAGCAGTTCTTC.

The rearrangement joins TRBV30 to TRBJ2-1; D gene unclear. The CDR3 runs to 23 residues. V gave up 4 bases and J gave up 0 bases, with 37 bases separating them. CDR1 is GTSNPN and CDR2 is SVGIG in the germline V gene (reference sequence). The CDR3 nucleotides are TGTGCCTGGACCCCGGCACAGTCGTGCAGTAGCTACCATAATATCCACTCCTACAATGAGCAGTTCTTC. Translated, it gives CAWTPAQSCSSYHNIHSYNEQFF.

Only one count was recorded for this clone. The chain couples TRBV5-4 to TRBJ2-7; tentatively, D is TRBD1 (6 bases). V shed 4 bases and J shed 10 bases, with 18 bases lying between them. Germline V lookup: CDR1 SGHNT, CDR2 YYREEE (reference sequence). The CDR3 has 13 amino acids. CDR3 in DNA: TGTGCCAGCAGCATTCACACCGGGACAAGTCAGTACTTC. Amino acid sequence: CASSIHTGTSQYF.

This sequence joins TRBV28 and TRBJ2-5; 9 bases are a match to TRBD1. Germline CDR1 MDHEN, CDR2 SYDVKM. The CDR3 has 13 residues. V was pared by 4 bases and J by 6 bases, with 3 bases of the junction left unmatched. CDR3: CASSSGQGKTQYF. DNA for the CDR3: TGTGCCAGCAGTTCCGGACAGGGGAAGACCCAGTACTTC.

The chain joins TRBV7-9 to TRBJ1-2; D gene uncertain. The CDR3 is made up of 13 amino acids. The V end lost 5 bases, the J end lost 5 bases, and 12 bases lay between the germline ends. From germline, CDR1 is SEHNR and CDR2 FQNEAQ (reference sequence). The CDR3, as DNA: TGTGCCAGCAGCGCCCAAGTGTGGTATGGCTACACCTTC. Translated, it gives CASSAQVWYGYTF.

The chain employs TRBV28 and TRBJ1-4, with D possibly TRBD1 on 6 matching bases. The CDR3 spans 13 residues. Trimming pared 8 bases from V and 11 bases from J, leaving 18 bases between. The germline CDR1 and CDR2 sequences are MDHEN and SYDVKM. CDR3 sequence (DNA): TGTGCCAGCGAACAGGGAGGGACGGTTAAACTGTTTTTT. This translates into CASEQGGTVKLFF. The full variable domain, rest sourced from reference TRBV28 and TRBJ1-4, is DVKVTQSSRYLVKRTGEKVFLECVQDMDHENMFWYRQDPGLGLRLIYFSYDVKMKEKGDIPEGYSVSREKKERFSLILESASTNQTSMYLCASEQGGTVKLFFGSGTQLSVL.

V usage is TRBV6-6 and J usage is TRBJ2-7, with D maybe TRBD2 (7 bases). From germline, CDR1 is MNHNY and CDR2 SVGAGI (reference sequence). The CDR3 is made up of 16 amino acids. V lost 2 bases to trimming and J lost 0 bases, with 14 bases between them. CDR3 DNA sequence: TGTGCCAGCAGTTACCCCGGGGGGCCGGTCTCCTACGAGCAGTACTTC. Encoded protein: CASSYPGGPVSYEQYF.

J is TRBJ2-3 and V is TRBV7-2; 10 bases fit TRBD2. After removal of 5 bases from V and 1 base from J, the junction contained 6 bases not matched to a gene. Germline CDR1 and CDR2: SGHTA and FQGNSA. The CDR3 consists of 16 residues. The CDR3 nucleotides read TGTGCCAGCAGCACCGGGGGGACTAGCGGCACAGATACGCAGTATTTT. This sequence encodes CASSTGGTSGTDTQYF. Looking up the rest from reference TRBV7-2 and TRBJ2-3 gives the full variable domain: GAGVSQSPSNKVTEKGKDVELRCDPISGHTALYWYRQSLGQGLEFLIYFQGNSAPDKSGLPSDRFSAERTGGSVSTLTIQRTQQEDSAVYLCASSTGGTSGTDTQYFGPGTRLTVL.

The chain links TRBV9 to TRBJ2-1, with TRBD2 as a possible D gene (6 bases). The CDR3 has 16 residues. CDR1 is SGDLS, CDR2 YYNGEE, per germline. Trimming left V 0 bases short and J 0 bases short, with 10 bases between. CDR3 in DNA: TGTGCCAGCAGCGTAGTTGGGAGGAGCTCCTACAATGAGCAGTTCTTC. Translated, it gives CASSVVGRSSYNEQFF.

V is TRBV27 and J is TRBJ2-5, with D unclear. The CDR3 loop spans 13 amino acids. In germline, CDR1 is MNHEY, CDR2 SMNVEV (reference sequence). V was trimmed by 2 bases and J by 4 bases, leaving 8 bases between them. The CDR3 sequence is CASSLRVGETQYF. DNA of the CDR3: TGTGCCAGCAGTTTAAGGGTCGGAGAGACCCAGTACTTC.

This chain joins TRBV3-1 (or the pseudogene TRBV3-2) and TRBJ2-7, with 7 bases that match TRBD1. The CDR3 sequence is 15 residues long. V lost 0 bases to trimming and J lost 3 bases; unmatched junction nucleotides: 5. Per the germline V gene, CDR1 is LGHDT and CDR2 is YNNKEL (reference sequence). CDR3 DNA: TGTGCCAGCAGCCAAGATCGAACAGGGGTCTACGAGCAGTACTTC. Its translation: CASSQDRTGVYEQYF.

The V call is TRBV24-1, the J call TRBJ1-2; D gene uncertain. The V gene's germline CDR1 is KGHDR and CDR2 SFDVKD. The CDR3 runs 12 residues. Trimming removed 5 bases from V and 8 bases from J, with 11 bases in between. CDR3 in amino acids: CATSAEIGGYTF. The CDR3, as DNA: TGTGCCACCAGTGCGGAGATAGGGGGCTACACCTTC.

The chain combines TRBV11-2 with TRBJ2-7; 10 bases agree with TRBD1. The V gene's germline CDR1 is SGHAT and CDR2 FQNNGV. J gave up 5 bases and V 0 bases, and 4 bases lay outside the gene matches. The CDR3 covers 15 residues. The CDR3 bases are TGTGCCAGCAGCTTAGATCTTGGACAGGGGGACGAGCAGTACTTC. Translating gives CASSLDLGQGDEQYF.

The chain carries TRBV28 and TRBJ1-2; 9 bases map to TRBD1. Losses at the gene ends were 5 bases for V and 8 bases for J; bases not matched to a gene: 9. Germline CDR1 and CDR2: MDHEN and SYDVKM. The CDR3 has 14 amino acids. CDR3 bases: TGTGCCAGCAGTGCGCCGGGACAGGGCGACGGCTACACCTTC. Residues: CASSAPGQGDGYTF.

This chain connects TRBV7-9 to TRBJ2-3; maybe TRBD2 (6 bases). Germline V CDR1 and CDR2: SEHNR, FQNEAQ (reference sequence). The CDR3 contains 17 residues. V lost 5 bases and J 0 bases, leaving 18 bases between the germline ends. DNA for the CDR3: TGTGCCAGCAGCCCGCCGAGGGGCGGGGACAGCACAGATACGCAGTATTTT. Its protein is CASSPPRGGDSTDTQYF.

The chain employs TRBV19 and TRBJ2-1, with 7 bases fitting TRBD2. The V gene's germline CDR1 is LNHDA and CDR2 SQIVND (reference sequence). J was trimmed by 7 bases and V by 5 bases; bases with no gene match: 11. CDR3 length: 15 amino acids. CDR3 amino acids: CASSGGVRVRNEQFF. CDR3 sequence (DNA): TGTGCCAGTAGTGGGGGGGTAAGGGTTCGTAATGAGCAGTTCTTC.

The J gene is TRBJ2-3, the V gene TRBV7-2, with D perhaps matching TRBD2 (5 bases). The germline V gene encodes CDR1 SGHTA and CDR2 FQGNSA. This CDR3 comprises 14 residues. Trimming shortened V by 4 bases and J by 1 base, and 9 bases separated the two germline ends. CDR3 sequence (DNA): TGTGCCAGCAGCTACCAGAGGGGCACAGATACGCAGTATTTT. Translated: CASSYQRGTDTQYF.